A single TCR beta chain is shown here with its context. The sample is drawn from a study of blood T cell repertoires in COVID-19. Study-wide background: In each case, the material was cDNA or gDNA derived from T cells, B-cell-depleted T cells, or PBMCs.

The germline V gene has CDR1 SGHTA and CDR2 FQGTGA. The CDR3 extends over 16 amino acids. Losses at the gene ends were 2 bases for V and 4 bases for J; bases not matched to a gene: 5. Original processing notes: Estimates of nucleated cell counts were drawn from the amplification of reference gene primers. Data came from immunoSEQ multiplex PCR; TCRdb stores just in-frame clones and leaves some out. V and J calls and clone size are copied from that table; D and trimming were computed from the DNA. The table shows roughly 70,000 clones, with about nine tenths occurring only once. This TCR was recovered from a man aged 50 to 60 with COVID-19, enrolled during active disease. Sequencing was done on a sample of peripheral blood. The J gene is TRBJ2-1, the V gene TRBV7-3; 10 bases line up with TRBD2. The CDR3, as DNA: TGTGCCAGCAGCTTAGACCCTAGCGGGAGATACAATGAGCAGTTCTTC. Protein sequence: CASSLDPSGRYNEQFF.